This T cell receptor beta chain originates from a study of blood T cell repertoires in COVID-19 (TCRdb year 2020). Regarding the research as a whole: Collaborator samples came from the United States, Italy and Spain and covered acute and convalescent phases of COVID-19. The material from the prospective study consisted of cDNA or gDNA derived from T cells, B-cell-depleted T cells, or PBMCs. Subjects who had been exposed to COVID-19, were actively infected with it, or had recovered from it provided the deeply sampled blood TCRbeta repertoires that made up the dataset. The repertoires were made available in a free public database intended to serve as a resource for research on the immune response to SARS-CoV-2. The samples were drawn from the first 160 participants of the ongoing ImmuneRACE study and from roughly 1,300 subjects provided by 6 global collaborators. The sample metadata nearly always contained a de-identified subject ID, COVID-19 status, age in years and sex. Where HLA class I and class II types were available, the types were taken from metadata supplied by the sample provider, not from assay-based typing. General study outcomes and caveats: The quantity of clinical and demographic metadata differed by source and by participant and was supplied without curation.

On this clone itself: This receptor's antigen is unknown. Qualities for individual bases were not recorded, and no much larger clone is one base off.

Collaborating institutions collected whole blood in K2EDTA tubes following their own protocols. For TCRbeta analysis, collaborators shipped samples as frozen whole blood, isolated PBMCs, or DNA extracted from either of those sample types. Spanning cysteine to phenylalanine, the CDR3 consists of 14 amino acids. Of the read, only the CDR3 DNA is kept; its 42 bases are in frame from base 1. In the germline V gene, CDR1 corresponds to SGHAT and CDR2 to FQNNGV. For this chain, trimming is 5 bases at the V end and 2 bases at the J end, and the number of junction bases without a gene match is 5. The immunoSEQ Assay, a bias-controlled multiplex PCR, was used to amplify TCRbeta CDR3 regions from genomic DNA. In the source study's methods: Within the assay, amplification of reference gene primers was used to estimate how many nucleated cells each sample contained. Sequence reads were collapsed and filtered to measure the absolute abundance of every unique TCRbeta CDR3 rearrangement. For each sample, productive Simpson clonality was calculated by taking the square root of Simpson's diversity index across productive rearrangements. Sourced from immuneACCESS, this table was stored by TCRdb with only in-frame sequences that have V and J called. A share of the clones is absent; for the studies checked, an unresolved V gene accounts for under half, and the remainder has no known explanation. The V and J calls and clone size are taken from that table; D and trimming were inferred from the DNA. This sample gives some 190,000 clones in total; approximately 90% of them show up just once. The leading ten clones occupy 4% to 5% of the sample.

This sequence originates from a human donor in a cohort sampled during active COVID-19. The sample was peripheral blood. The receptor chain draws on TRBV11-2 and TRBJ2-7; 8 of the junction bases match TRBD1. The bases read TGTGCCAGCAGCGGTGGACAGGGCGCCTACGAGCAGTACTTC. Its amino acids are CASSGGQGAYEQYF.